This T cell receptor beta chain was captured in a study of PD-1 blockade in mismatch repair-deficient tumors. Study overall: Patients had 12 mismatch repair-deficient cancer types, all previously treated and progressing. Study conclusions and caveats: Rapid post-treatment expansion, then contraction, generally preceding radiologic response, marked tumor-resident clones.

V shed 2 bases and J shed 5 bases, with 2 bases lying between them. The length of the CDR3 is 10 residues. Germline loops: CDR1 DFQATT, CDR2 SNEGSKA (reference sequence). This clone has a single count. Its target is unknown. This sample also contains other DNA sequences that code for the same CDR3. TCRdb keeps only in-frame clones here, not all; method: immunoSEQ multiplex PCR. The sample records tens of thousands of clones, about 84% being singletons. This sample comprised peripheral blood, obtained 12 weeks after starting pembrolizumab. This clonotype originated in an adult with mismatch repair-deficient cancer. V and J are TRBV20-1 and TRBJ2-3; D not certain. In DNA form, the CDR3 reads TGCAGTGCTAGATTAGATACGCAGTATTTT. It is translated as CSARLDTQYF.